Detailed here is one TCR beta chain. Its antigen is unknown. No base quality values were provided; no much bigger clone lies one nucleotide off. TCRdb names Illumina NovaSeq 6000 as the instrument used. TCRalpha and TCRbeta cDNA libraries were constructed by 5'RACE with constant-segment primers, with sample barcodes and unique molecular identifiers being introduced. Trizol reagent was used to extract RNA from every sample. The libraries were amplified in two PCR steps, and the second step added a second sample barcode and Illumina TruSeq adapters. Sequencing of the libraries was done on an Illumina NovaSeq, producing 2 x 150 bp paired-end reads. The paper's processing steps were these. Reads were demultiplexed and collapsed into UMI-guided consensus sequences with migec v1.2.7. Using mixcr v2.1.11, the UMI consensuses were aligned to TRA and TRB V and J templates and assembled into clonotypes. A clonotype was counted as expanded or contracted only if both edgeR and NoisET called the change significant, with noise models trained on biological replicates. For edgeR calls, the thresholds were a false discovery rate-adjusted p below 0.01 and a log2 fold-change of 1. PCA with hierarchical clustering of max-normalized trajectories of the 1000 most abundant clonotypes was used as exploratory dynamics analysis. The CD4 or CD8 phenotype of responding clones was assigned using the separately sequenced CD4+ and CD8+ repertoires. The public reads were reanalyzed by TCRdb: fastp trimming at Q25, MiXCR alignment, in-frame beta chains only. A single entry per CDR3 protein holds the most common genes and DNA from its merged rows. These V and J calls rely on TCRdb rather than the paper's analysis. The sample table records fewer than 350,000 distinct CDR3 sequences; 8% to 9% of these occur just once. The ten top clones hold approximately 22% of the sample.

The CDR3 goes from the cysteine to the phenylalanine over 14 residues. The DNA shown is the 42-base CDR3, in frame from base 1. The junction shows trimming of 3 bases on V and 5 bases on J, and the gene matches do not reach 3 bases of it. Taken from the germline V gene, the CDR1 and CDR2 loops are SGHRS and YFSETQ. The record originates from a study of T-cell memory formation after mild COVID-19 (dated by TCRdb to about 2021). Background for the entire study: TCR sequence clusters from the two donors were largely donor specific. Longitudinal TCRalpha and TCRbeta repertoire sequencing tracked T-cell clones expanding and contracting after mild COVID-19 in two donors. The cohort was made up of two young adult volunteers, one female and one male, who were previously healthy. Beyond this particular receptor, the publication reports: Only two mild cases were covered by the study, and larger cohorts that include severe cases with pre-infection samples were considered necessary. Clones that contracted from day 15 to 85 showed balanced CD4/CD8 phenotypes, whereas a second wave of clones that expanded from day 15 to 37 leaned towards CD4+. SARS-CoV-2 specificity of the second-wave clones peaking on day 37 was not confirmed. Contracting CD4+ clones appeared mostly in the CM and EM memory subsets, whereas CD8+ clones were enriched in EMRA. The detection of some responding clones in pre-infection memory suggests that pre-existing cross-reactive memory T cells joined the SARS-CoV-2 response.

Ficoll-Paque density gradient centrifugation was used to isolate PBMCs. This chain is built from TRBV5-1 and TRBJ2-2; the junction holds 8 bases that match TRBD1. This receptor was taken from a man younger than 35 who had mild COVID-19 (a few samples of this study predate the infection). The sample titles of this study are shuffled in the database, so cell type and time point are left out; the donor was told from shared clones. Sequences were obtained from PBMCs or a T cell subset sorted from them (not recorded which). At the DNA level, the sequence is TGCGCCAGCAGCTGGACAGGGCTAACCGGGGAGCTGTTTTTT. This gives the protein CASSWTGLTGELFF. With the portions outside the CDR3 filled from the reference TRBV5-1 and TRBJ2-2 genes, the complete variable region becomes KAGVTQTPRYLIKTRGQQVTLSCSPISGHRSVSWYQQTPGQGLQFLFEYFSETQRNKGNFPGRFSGRQFSNSRSEMNVSTLELGDSALYLCASSWTGLTGELFFGEGSRLTVL.